One sample yielded the 15 T cell receptor beta chains listed below, sequenced in a study of cytomegalovirus exposure and HLA in healthy donors. The PCR ran on 60 Vbeta and 13 Jbeta primers. Clones were sequenced by immunoSEQ multiplex PCR, and TCRdb holds only the in-frame ones, with some missing. This sample has over 120,000 clones, with around 73% found just once. The source material was PBMCs. These receptors originate from a female donor in good health and CMV-seronegative.

As concerns this clone: This is likely a read error, given that the CDR3 carries no conserved phenylalanine or tryptophan at its end. The chain combines TRBV29-1 with TRBJ2-7; tentatively, D is TRBD1 (5 bases). CDR3 size: 11 residues. Germline CDR1 and CDR2: SQVTM and ANQGSEA. Here the CDR3 DNA reads TGCAGCGTTGGGACATCCTCCGAGCAGTACCTC. It is translated as CSVGTSSEQYL.

For this clone: The germline gene is not matched at one end of the junction; a read error may be the cause. The gene calls are TRBV2 and TRBJ2-5, with 10 bases lining up with TRBD1. This CDR3 region has 11 residues. CDR1 and CDR2 from the germline V gene are SNHLY and FYNNEI. The CDR3 spells CASLSGQGDNF. In DNA, the CDR3 is TGTGCCAGCTTGTCTGGACAGGGGGATAACTTC.

The rearrangement links TRBV9 to TRBJ2-5; 12 positions match TRBD2. The CDR3 covers 16 residues. The V segment lost 0 bases and the J segment 5 bases; nucleotides outside the gene matches: 5. CDR1 is SGDLS and CDR2 is YYNGEE in the germline V gene. CDR3 region: CASSVGTSGILETQYF. The CDR3 DNA sequence: TGTGCCAGCAGCGTAGGGACTAGCGGGATCTTGGAGACCCAGTACTTC.

The chain links TRBV5-1 to TRBJ2-3; the match to TRBD2 covers 8 bases. The germline V gene encodes CDR1 SGHRS and CDR2 YFSETQ. The V and J ends lost 4 bases and 2 bases, in that order; junction bases with no gene match: 3. CDR3 length equals 14 residues. This CDR3 is CASSGGGSTDTQYF. The CDR3 region has the DNA TGCGCCAGCAGCGGCGGGGGGTCCACAGATACGCAGTATTTT. Based on the CDR3 plus reference TRBV5-1 and TRBJ2-3, the full variable domain is KAGVTQTPRYLIKTRGQQVTLSCSPISGHRSVSWYQQTPGQGLQFLFEYFSETQRNKGNFPGRFSGRQFSNSRSEMNVSTLELGDSALYLCASSGGGSTDTQYFGPGTRLTVL.

The CDR3 DNA is TGTGCCAGCAGCTTGACAGGGGGCGACACTGAAGCTTTCTTT. This codes for CASSLTGGDTEAFF. The chain uses TRBV7-9 and TRBJ1-1; the match to TRBD1 covers 10 bases. The CDR3 loop spans 14 amino acids. Germline loops: CDR1 SEHNR, CDR2 FQNEAQ (reference sequence). The V and J ends lost 3 bases and 3 bases, in that order; junction bases with no gene match: 1.

The V gene is TRBV11-1, the J gene TRBJ2-7, with D perhaps matching TRBD2 (6 bases). The ends were cut back, 5 bases at V and 5 bases at J, with 16 bases in the middle. CDR1 is SGHAT and CDR2 is FQDESV in the germline V gene (reference sequence). The CDR3 length is 14 residues. CDR3 DNA: TGTGCCAGCAGCCCTCCGCGGGGTCGCGACGAGCAGTACTTC. This gives the protein CASSPPRGRDEQYF.

The chain is built from TRBV6-6 and TRBJ1-5; 7 nucleotides match TRBD1. CDR1 and CDR2 from the germline V gene are MNHNY and SVGAGI (reference sequence). This CDR3 is 15 amino acids long. The trim removed 5 bases at V and 5 bases at J, leaving 9 bases unmatched. The CDR3 loop is CASSKDRVEYQPQHF. The DNA for the CDR3 is TGTGCCAGCAGTAAAGACAGGGTAGAGTATCAGCCCCAGCATTTT.

CDR3 bases: TGTGCCAGCAGCCGGCCCGGGTTATCGGACACTGAAGCTTTCTTT. This codes for CASSRPGLSDTEAFF. The chain combines TRBV7-8 with TRBJ1-1; D not resolved. The length of the CDR3 is 15 residues. Trimming stripped 5 bases from V and 3 bases from J, with 16 bases between. Germline V gives CDR1 SGHVS, CDR2 FQNEAQ.

The chain recombines TRBV14 with TRBJ2-3, with 11 bases fitting TRBD2. Germline-derived CDR1 and CDR2 are SGHDN and FVKESK. CDR3 length equals 14 residues. The junction had 2 bases not matched to a gene; V was cut back by 0 bases and J by 9 bases. The CDR3: CASSQETSGITQYF. In nucleotides, the CDR3 is TGTGCCAGCAGCCAAGAGACTAGCGGGATAACGCAGTATTTT.

This clone was observed a few times. CDR3 region: CASSQDWNLYNEQFF. The DNA for the CDR3 is TGTGCCAGCAGCCAGGACTGGAACCTCTACAATGAGCAGTTCTTC. The V call is TRBV11-1, the J call TRBJ2-1; TRBD2 might be the D (5 bases). Germline V gene data show CDR1 as SGHAT and CDR2 as FQDESV (reference sequence). The CDR3 length is 15 residues. Trimming removed 5 bases from V and 3 bases from J, with 14 bases in between.

This chain connects TRBV6-1 to TRBJ2-1, with 9 bases aligning to TRBD1. Germline loops: CDR1 MNHNS, CDR2 SASEGT. This CDR3 has 15 amino acids. V lost 10 bases, J lost 5 bases, and 12 bases stayed unmatched. CDR3 amino acids: CATRPRDRVNNEQFF. DNA of the CDR3: TGTGCCACAAGGCCTCGGGACAGGGTCAACAATGAGCAGTTCTTC.

This rearrangement joins TRBV5-1 to TRBJ1-2; 8 bases agree with TRBD1. This CDR3 region has 15 residues. Germline CDR1 SGHRS, CDR2 YFSETQ. J was trimmed by 4 bases and V by 6 bases; bases with no gene match: 11. CDR3 protein: CASTRGGQGSYGYTF. CDR3 DNA sequence: TGCGCCAGCACCCGAGGCGGACAGGGTAGCTATGGCTACACCTTC.

The CDR3, as DNA: TGTGCCAGCAAGGTTGCTCCGGGGGGTTGGGGTGAAGCTTTCTTT. Protein sequence: CASKVAPGGWGEAFF. The gene calls are TRBV27 and TRBJ1-1; D may be TRBD1 (5 bases). The CDR3 is made up of 15 amino acids. The ends were cut back, 7 bases at V and 7 bases at J, with 22 bases in the middle. Germline lookup yields CDR1 MNHEY and CDR2 SMNVEV (reference sequence).

The CDR3 is CASSLGGLEEKLFF. The CDR3 coding sequence is TGTGCCAGCAGCTTAGGTGGGCTGGAAGAAAAACTGTTTTTT. The chain joins TRBV7-9 to TRBJ1-4; no clear D gene. The CDR3 covers 14 residues. Deletions cut 1 base from V and 8 bases from J, with 11 bases between. Germline CDR1 is SEHNR and CDR2 is FQNEAQ (reference sequence). Looking up the rest from reference TRBV7-9 and TRBJ1-4 gives the full variable domain: DTGVSQNPRHKITKRGQNVTFRCDPISEHNRLYWYRQTLGQGPEFLTYFQNEAQLEKSRLLSDRFSAERPKGSFSTLEIQRTEQGDSAMYLCASSLGGLEEKLFFGSGTQLSVL.

The chain carries TRBV10-3 and TRBJ2-3; the match to TRBD2 covers 13 bases. Unmatched junction bases numbered 7, after V lost 5 bases and J lost 5 bases. CDR1 and CDR2 from the germline V gene are ENHRY and SYGVKD. The CDR3 is 16 amino acids. CDR3 sequence: CAISQTSGGRGDTQYF. CDR3 sequence (DNA): TGTGCCATCAGTCAGACTAGCGGGGGGCGAGGAGATACGCAGTATTTT.